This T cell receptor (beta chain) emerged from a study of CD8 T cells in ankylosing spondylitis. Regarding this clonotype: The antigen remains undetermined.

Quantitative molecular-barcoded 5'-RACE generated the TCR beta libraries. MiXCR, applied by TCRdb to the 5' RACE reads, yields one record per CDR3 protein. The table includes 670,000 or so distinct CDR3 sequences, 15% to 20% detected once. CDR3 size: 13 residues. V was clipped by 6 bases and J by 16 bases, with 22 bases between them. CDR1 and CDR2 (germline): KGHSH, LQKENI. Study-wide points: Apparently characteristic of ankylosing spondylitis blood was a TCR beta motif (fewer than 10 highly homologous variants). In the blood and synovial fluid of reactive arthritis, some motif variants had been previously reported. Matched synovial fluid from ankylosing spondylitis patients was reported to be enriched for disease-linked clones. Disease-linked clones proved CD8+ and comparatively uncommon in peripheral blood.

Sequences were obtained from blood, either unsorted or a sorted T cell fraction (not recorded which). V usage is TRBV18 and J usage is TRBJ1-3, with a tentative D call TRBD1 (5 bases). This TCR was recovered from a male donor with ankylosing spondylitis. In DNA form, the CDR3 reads TGTGCCAGCTCCACATCCCCCGGGGGGGACGGCTATTTT. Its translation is CASSTSPGGDGYF.